This record covers a single TCR beta chain. Antigen: not known. Other nucleotide sequences from this sample produce the same CDR3. The junction had 2 bases not matched to a gene; V was cut back by 2 bases and J by 5 bases. The CDR3 contains 15 residues. In germline, CDR1 is KGHSH, CDR2 LQKENI. PCR was performed using 60 Vbeta and 13 Jbeta primers. Clones were read by immunoSEQ multiplex PCR, and TCRdb kept only the in-frame ones, dropping some. Altogether about 120,000 clones are present, about 78% being singletons, with the ten largest covering roughly 8.2%. The data were obtained in a study of cytomegalovirus exposure and HLA in healthy donors. Study information: The early release's HLA-typed donors yielded some 85 million unique TCRs.

Despite likely unrecorded immune exposures, the donors were nominally healthy at the time of sampling. Broader study findings: Further analysis, carried out later, found HLA-associated TCR beta chains more clonally expanded than equally common other chains. Certain sequence variants were highly shared and formed a cluster, and this cluster was likely a sequencing artifact.

The clonotype comes from a woman between 35 and 50 years old in good health and CMV-seropositive. Material for sequencing was PBMCs. The V call is TRBV18, the J call TRBJ1-4; 10 bases agree with TRBD1. Written as DNA, the CDR3 is TGTGCCAGCTCACCATCGGGACAGGGGAATGAAAAACTGTTTTTT. It codes for CASSPSGQGNEKLFF.